This is a list of T cell receptor beta chains from one sample in a study of chemoradiotherapy in HPV16-positive cancers. TCRdb's copy holds only in-frame clones and misses some; the assay was immunoSEQ multiplex PCR. The sample contains 4,000 to 5,500 clones, roughly 80% of which appear only once. Here the sequenced sample was tumor tissue, taken from a patient who underwent chemoradiotherapy. The source is a human donor with HPV-associated anogenital cancer. Each CDR3 is given with its conserved first and last residue. Fields, in order: D gene, J gene, V gene, clone size, CDR3 DNA, CDR3 protein. A D gene is named only where the DNA matches it firmly. Clone size is stated in some rows and not others, as once, few, many or a class when expanded.

d_gene: TRBD1
j_gene: TRBJ2-7
v_gene: TRBV30
abundance: -
CDR3nt: TGTGCCTGGAGTGAGGGACAGACCTACGAGCAGTACTTC
CDR3aa: CAWSEGQTYEQYF

d_gene: TRBD2
j_gene: TRBJ2-5
v_gene: TRBV5-1
abundance: -
CDR3nt: TGCGCCAGCGGTTTGAAAACGGGAGGGCCGACGGAGACCCAGTACTTC
CDR3aa: CASGLKTGGPTETQYF

d_gene: TRBD2
j_gene: TRBJ2-7
v_gene: TRBV27
abundance: -
CDR3nt: TGTGCCAGCAGTGGTGGGACTAGCGGGAGGTACGAGCAGTACTTC
CDR3aa: CASSGGTSGRYEQYF

d_gene: TRBD1
j_gene: TRBJ1-1
v_gene: TRBV5-1
abundance: -
CDR3nt: TGCGCCAGCAGCAAGTCGGTATCGACAGGGATGAACACTGAAGCTTTCTTT
CDR3aa: CASSKSVSTGMNTEAFF

d_gene: -
j_gene: TRBJ2-7
v_gene: TRBV1
abundance: -
CDR3nt: TGCACCAGCAGCCAAGGATTTTGCGGGGGGACTTGCTCCTACGAGCAGTACTTC
CDR3aa: CTSSQGFCGGTCSYEQYF

d_gene: TRBD2
j_gene: TRBJ2-5
v_gene: TRBV7-2
abundance: once
CDR3nt: TGTGCCAGCAGCTTACGACTAGCGGGGGACCAAGAGACCCAGTACTTC
CDR3aa: CASSLRLAGDQETQYF

d_gene: -
j_gene: TRBJ2-1
v_gene: TRBV29-1
abundance: -
CDR3nt: TGCAGCGTTGAAGATACAAGGGGGTTCTACAATGAGCAGTTCTTC
CDR3aa: CSVEDTRGFYNEQFF

d_gene: -
j_gene: TRBJ1-3
v_gene: TRBV6-6
abundance: -
CDR3nt: TGTGCCAGCAGTGCTACGTCCAGGTCTGGAAACACCATATATTTT
CDR3aa: CASSATSRSGNTIYF

d_gene: -
j_gene: TRBJ1-4
v_gene: TRBV7-2
abundance: once
CDR3nt: TGTGCCAGCAGCTTAGTTAAGGGGGCTAATGAAAAACTGTTTTTT
CDR3aa: CASSLVKGANEKLFF

d_gene: TRBD1
j_gene: TRBJ1-6
v_gene: TRBV18
abundance: -
CDR3nt: TGTGCCAGCTCACCAGCCGGGACAGCTCATTCACCCCTCCACTTT
CDR3aa: CASSPAGTAHSPLHF

d_gene: TRBD1
j_gene: TRBJ2-1
v_gene: TRBV5-1
abundance: -
CDR3nt: TGCGCCAGCAGCACGGCGCAGGGGGTCGCCCACAATGAGCAGTTCTTC
CDR3aa: CASSTAQGVAHNEQFF

d_gene: -
j_gene: TRBJ2-2
v_gene: TRBV14
abundance: -
CDR3nt: TGTGCCAGCAGCCCACAACGCACCGGGGAGCTGTTTTTT
CDR3aa: CASSPQRTGELFF

d_gene: TRBD1
j_gene: TRBJ1-2
v_gene: TRBV4-1
abundance: -
CDR3nt: TGCGCCAGCAGCAACCCCAGACAGGGGGGATTCTATGGCTACACCTTC
CDR3aa: CASSNPRQGGFYGYTF

d_gene: -
j_gene: TRBJ1-5
v_gene: TRBV6-6
abundance: -
CDR3nt: TGTGCCAGCAGCGACGCGGGATCCTATCAGCCCCAGCATTTT
CDR3aa: CASSDAGSYQPQHF

d_gene: -
j_gene: TRBJ2-7
v_gene: TRBV6-1
abundance: -
CDR3nt: TGTGCCAGCAGTGAAGAGGGAGGGGGCTCCTACGAGCAGTACTTC
CDR3aa: CASSEEGGGSYEQYF

d_gene: TRBD2
j_gene: TRBJ2-7
v_gene: TRBV4-2
abundance: few
CDR3nt: TGTGCCAGCAGCCAACTTGTATTACTAGCGGGTTGTCTCACCTACGAGCAGTACTTC
CDR3aa: CASSQLVLLAGCLTYEQYF

d_gene: -
j_gene: TRBJ1-3
v_gene: TRBV2
abundance: -
CDR3nt: TGTGCCAGCAGTACTGACAGGAAACTAGGAAACACCATATATTTT
CDR3aa: CASSTDRKLGNTIYF

d_gene: -
j_gene: TRBJ2-7
v_gene: TRBV4-1
abundance: -
CDR3nt: TGCGCCAGCAGCCATGCGGATCGCCTATCCTACGAGCAGTACTTC
CDR3aa: CASSHADRLSYEQYF

d_gene: -
j_gene: TRBJ2-5
v_gene: TRBV27
abundance: -
CDR3nt: TGTGCCAGCAGTCTCCCAGCCACCGTCCAAGAGACCCAGTACTTC
CDR3aa: CASSLPATVQETQYF

d_gene: TRBD2
j_gene: TRBJ2-3
v_gene: TRBV28
abundance: few
CDR3nt: TGTGCCAGCAGTTTTTCTTGGGCTAGCGGGGAAAGCACAGATACGCAGTATTTT
CDR3aa: CASSFSWASGESTDTQYF

d_gene: -
j_gene: TRBJ1-3
v_gene: TRBV9
abundance: -
CDR3nt: TGTGCCAGCAGCGTAGGGGGTACCTCTGGAAACACCATATATTTT
CDR3aa: CASSVGGTSGNTIYF

d_gene: TRBD1
j_gene: TRBJ2-6
v_gene: TRBV5-1
abundance: -
CDR3nt: TGCGCCAGCAGCTTGGATTATTACCGGGACAGGGGTGGTGGGGCCAACGTCCTGACTTTC
CDR3aa: CASSLDYYRDRGGGANVLTF

d_gene: TRBD2
j_gene: TRBJ2-7
v_gene: TRBV11-2
abundance: -
CDR3nt: TGTGCCAGCAGCCCGGGGGCGGGGGGCCCCTTTACCTACGAGCAGTACTTC
CDR3aa: CASSPGAGGPFTYEQYF

d_gene: TRBD2
j_gene: TRBJ2-5
v_gene: TRBV27
abundance: once
CDR3nt: TGTGCCAGCATGCAGCGGGGGGTTCAAGAGACCCAGTACTTC
CDR3aa: CASMQRGVQETQYF

d_gene: TRBD1
j_gene: TRBJ2-7
v_gene: TRBV28
abundance: -
CDR3nt: TGTGTAACGGGACAGGGTCTGTACGAGCAGTACTTC
CDR3aa: CVTGQGLYEQYF

d_gene: -
j_gene: TRBJ2-4
v_gene: TRBV28
abundance: -
CDR3nt: TGTGCCAGCAGTTTGCCTGGGGGGTACGGGGACATTCAGTACTTC
CDR3aa: CASSLPGGYGDIQYF

d_gene: TRBD2
j_gene: TRBJ2-5
v_gene: TRBV4-2
abundance: -
CDR3nt: TGTGCCAGCAGCAGCCCGACTAGCGGGAGGGGGCTAGAGGAGACCCAGTACTTC
CDR3aa: CASSSPTSGRGLEETQYF

d_gene: -
j_gene: TRBJ1-6
v_gene: TRBV25-1
abundance: -
CDR3nt: TGTGCCAGCAGTCCCCTGGTGGGTAATTCACCCCTCCACTTT
CDR3aa: CASSPLVGNSPLHF

d_gene: TRBD2
j_gene: TRBJ2-3
v_gene: TRBV6-4
abundance: few
CDR3nt: TGTGCCAGCAGTGACTCTAGCGGGGGGGCAGATACGCAGTATTTT
CDR3aa: CASSDSSGGADTQYF

d_gene: TRBD2
j_gene: TRBJ2-7
v_gene: TRBV19
abundance: -
CDR3nt: TGTGCCAGTAGTAATGGCGGGGGGGCATACGAGCAGTACTTC
CDR3aa: CASSNGGGAYEQYF

d_gene: -
j_gene: TRBJ1-5
v_gene: TRBV5-5
abundance: -
CDR3nt: TGTGCCAGCAGCTTGGAGGGAGGGACGGCCCAGCATTTT
CDR3aa: CASSLEGGTAQHF

d_gene: TRBD1
j_gene: TRBJ1-4
v_gene: TRBV7-9
abundance: -
CDR3nt: TGTGCCAGCAGCTCGAGGACAGGGATAGGAAAACTGTTTTTT
CDR3aa: CASSSRTGIGKLFF

d_gene: -
j_gene: TRBJ2-1
v_gene: TRBV5-1
abundance: -
CDR3nt: TGCGCCAGCAGCACCGGGGGCGATGGGGGGGAGCAGTTCTTC
CDR3aa: CASSTGGDGGEQFF

d_gene: TRBD2
j_gene: TRBJ2-3
v_gene: TRBV5-1
abundance: -
CDR3nt: TGCGCCAGCAGCCTCGGCCGGGGGGGCGGCACAGATACGCAGTATTTT
CDR3aa: CASSLGRGGGTDTQYF

d_gene: TRBD1
j_gene: TRBJ1-4
v_gene: TRBV18
abundance: -
CDR3nt: TGTGCCAGCTCCCCGACGGCAGGGGGCTCCCCGAATGAAAAACTGTTTTTT
CDR3aa: CASSPTAGGSPNEKLFF

d_gene: -
j_gene: TRBJ2-5
v_gene: TRBV5-4
abundance: -
CDR3nt: TGTGCCAGCAGCTCCGGAGGTCTCCAAGAGACCCAGTACTTC
CDR3aa: CASSSGGLQETQYF

d_gene: -
j_gene: TRBJ2-3
v_gene: TRBV29-1
abundance: once
CDR3nt: TGCAGCGTTGAATACGCGGATAAAGTCGTAGTTGGAACAGATACGCAGTATTTT
CDR3aa: CSVEYADKVVVGTDTQYF

d_gene: TRBD2
j_gene: TRBJ2-1
v_gene: TRBV5-1
abundance: once
CDR3nt: TGCGCCAGCGGGGCGGGAGGGCCCCATGAGCAGTTCTTC
CDR3aa: CASGAGGPHEQFF

d_gene: -
j_gene: TRBJ2-7
v_gene: TRBV28
abundance: -
CDR3nt: TGTGCCAGCAGTTTAACCGTGCAATACGAGCAGTACTTC
CDR3aa: CASSLTVQYEQYF

d_gene: -
j_gene: TRBJ2-7
v_gene: TRBV6-5
abundance: few
CDR3nt: TGTGCCAGCAGTTACACACACAACTTGGCGGGAGAGCAGTACTTC
CDR3aa: CASSYTHNLAGEQYF

d_gene: TRBD2
j_gene: TRBJ2-4
v_gene: TRBV30
abundance: -
CDR3nt: TGTGCCTGGAGTGTCTCCCAGCGGGGAAAAAACATTCAGTACTTC
CDR3aa: CAWSVSQRGKNIQYF

d_gene: TRBD1
j_gene: TRBJ2-2
v_gene: TRBV6-1
abundance: once
CDR3nt: TGTGCCAGCAGTAGACAGGGGAGGTCCGGGGAGCTGTTTTTT
CDR3aa: CASSRQGRSGELFF

d_gene: -
j_gene: TRBJ2-7
v_gene: TRBV6-1
abundance: -
CDR3nt: TGTGCCAGCAGTGAGCGGACGGATAAGCAGTACTTC
CDR3aa: CASSERTDKQYF

d_gene: -
j_gene: TRBJ1-2
v_gene: TRBV5-1
abundance: once
CDR3nt: TGCGCCAGCTCCAACGGGGGGGCGCCGAACTATGGCTACACCTTC
CDR3aa: CASSNGGAPNYGYTF

d_gene: -
j_gene: TRBJ1-3
v_gene: TRBV10-3
abundance: -
CDR3nt: TGTGCCATCAGTGGGGGGATCTCTGGAAACACCATATATTTT
CDR3aa: CAISGGISGNTIYF

d_gene: -
j_gene: TRBJ1-5
v_gene: TRBV4-1
abundance: -
CDR3nt: TGCGCCAGCAGCCAAGAAAGCATGGCGTATAGCAATCAGCCCCAGCATTTT
CDR3aa: CASSQESMAYSNQPQHF

d_gene: TRBD1
j_gene: TRBJ1-5
v_gene: TRBV6-4
abundance: once
CDR3nt: TGTGCCAGCAGGCCTACAGGGGATCAGCCCCAGCATTTT
CDR3aa: CASRPTGDQPQHF

d_gene: -
j_gene: TRBJ2-7
v_gene: TRBV18
abundance: -
CDR3nt: TGTGCCAGCTCATCTAACCAGGGAAACGAGCAGTACTTC
CDR3aa: CASSSNQGNEQYF

d_gene: -
j_gene: TRBJ1-1
v_gene: TRBV5-1
abundance: large
CDR3nt: TGCGCCAGCAGCTTGTACGCGGGGAACACTGAAGCTTTCTTT
CDR3aa: CASSLYAGNTEAFF

d_gene: TRBD2
j_gene: TRBJ2-1
v_gene: TRBV11-2
abundance: once
CDR3nt: TGTGCCAGCAGCCGGACTAGCGGGTCTACCTACAATGAGCAGTTCTTC
CDR3aa: CASSRTSGSTYNEQFF

d_gene: -
j_gene: TRBJ1-1
v_gene: TRBV27
abundance: -
CDR3nt: TGTGCCAGCAGTTCACTAAAACAGGGCTTGAACACTGAAGCTTTCTTT
CDR3aa: CASSSLKQGLNTEAFF

d_gene: -
j_gene: TRBJ1-2
v_gene: TRBV7-2
abundance: -
CDR3nt: TGTGCCAGCAGTCCTGCCTTTAACTATGGCTACACCTTC
CDR3aa: CASSPAFNYGYTF

d_gene: -
j_gene: TRBJ2-5
v_gene: TRBV19
abundance: -
CDR3nt: TGTGCCAGTAGTATCAGCAGGGTTCAAGAGACCCAGTACTTC
CDR3aa: CASSISRVQETQYF

d_gene: TRBD2
j_gene: TRBJ2-7
v_gene: TRBV5-3
abundance: few
CDR3nt: TGTGCCAGAAGGTTTTGGGTTGCGGGAGGGCCTTACGAGCAGTACTTC
CDR3aa: CARRFWVAGGPYEQYF

d_gene: TRBD1
j_gene: TRBJ1-5
v_gene: TRBV28
abundance: -
CDR3nt: TGTGCCAGCAGGCAGGGGGAGGTTCAGCCCCAGCATTTT
CDR3aa: CASRQGEVQPQHF

d_gene: -
j_gene: TRBJ2-2
v_gene: TRBV14
abundance: -
CDR3nt: TGTGCCAGCAGCCCAGACGCGGAATCCGGGGAGCTGTTTTTT
CDR3aa: CASSPDAESGELFF

d_gene: -
j_gene: TRBJ1-5
v_gene: TRBV5-5
abundance: -
CDR3nt: TGTGCCAGCAGCTTAGGGAAATCTCAGCCCCAGCATTTT
CDR3aa: CASSLGKSQPQHF

d_gene: TRBD2
j_gene: TRBJ2-7
v_gene: TRBV7-7
abundance: -
CDR3nt: TGTGCCAGCAGCTTAGGCCTAGCGGAGGATTACGAGCAGTACTTC
CDR3aa: CASSLGLAEDYEQYF

d_gene: TRBD2
j_gene: TRBJ2-3
v_gene: TRBV9
abundance: -
CDR3nt: TGTGCCAGCAGCCCCAGGACTAGCGGGACTAGCACAGATACGCAGTATTTT
CDR3aa: CASSPRTSGTSTDTQYF

d_gene: -
j_gene: TRBJ1-2
v_gene: TRBV27
abundance: -
CDR3nt: TGTGCCAGCAGTGCGAGGAATGAGTATGGCTACACCTTC
CDR3aa: CASSARNEYGYTF